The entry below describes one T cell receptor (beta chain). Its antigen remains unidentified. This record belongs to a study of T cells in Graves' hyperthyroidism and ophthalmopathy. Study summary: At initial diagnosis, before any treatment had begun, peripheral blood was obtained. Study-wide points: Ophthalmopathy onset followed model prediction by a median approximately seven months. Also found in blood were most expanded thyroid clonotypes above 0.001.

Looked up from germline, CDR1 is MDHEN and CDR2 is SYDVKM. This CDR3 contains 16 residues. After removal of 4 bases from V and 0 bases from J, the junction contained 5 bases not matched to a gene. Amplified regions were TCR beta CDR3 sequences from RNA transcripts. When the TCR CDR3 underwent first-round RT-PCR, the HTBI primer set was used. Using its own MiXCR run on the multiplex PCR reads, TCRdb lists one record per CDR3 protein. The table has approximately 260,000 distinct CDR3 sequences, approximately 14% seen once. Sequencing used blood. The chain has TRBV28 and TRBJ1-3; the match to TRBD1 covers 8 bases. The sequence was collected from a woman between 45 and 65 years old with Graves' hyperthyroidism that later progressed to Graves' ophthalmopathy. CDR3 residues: CASSSPRGPSGNTIYF. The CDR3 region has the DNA TGTGCCAGCAGTTCACCCAGGGGGCCCTCTGGAAACACCATATATTTT.